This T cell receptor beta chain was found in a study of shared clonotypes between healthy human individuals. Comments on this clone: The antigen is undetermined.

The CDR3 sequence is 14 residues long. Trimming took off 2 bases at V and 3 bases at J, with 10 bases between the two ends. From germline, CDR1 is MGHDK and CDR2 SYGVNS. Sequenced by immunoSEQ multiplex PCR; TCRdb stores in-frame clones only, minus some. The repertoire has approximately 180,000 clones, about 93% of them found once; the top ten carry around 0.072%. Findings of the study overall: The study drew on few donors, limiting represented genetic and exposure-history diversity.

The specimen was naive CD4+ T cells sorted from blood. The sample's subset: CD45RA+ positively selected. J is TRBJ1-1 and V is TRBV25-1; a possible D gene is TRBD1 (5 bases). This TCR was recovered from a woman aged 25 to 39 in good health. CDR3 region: CASSERGGDTEAFF. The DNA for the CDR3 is TGTGCCAGCAGTGAAAGGGGCGGGGACACTGAAGCTTTCTTT. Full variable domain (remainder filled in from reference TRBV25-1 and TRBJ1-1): EADIYQTPRYLVIGTGKKITLECSQTMGHDKMYWYQQDPGMELHLIHYSYGVNSTEKGDLSSESTVSRIRTEHFPLTLESARPSHTSQYLCASSERGGDTEAFFGQGTRLTVV.